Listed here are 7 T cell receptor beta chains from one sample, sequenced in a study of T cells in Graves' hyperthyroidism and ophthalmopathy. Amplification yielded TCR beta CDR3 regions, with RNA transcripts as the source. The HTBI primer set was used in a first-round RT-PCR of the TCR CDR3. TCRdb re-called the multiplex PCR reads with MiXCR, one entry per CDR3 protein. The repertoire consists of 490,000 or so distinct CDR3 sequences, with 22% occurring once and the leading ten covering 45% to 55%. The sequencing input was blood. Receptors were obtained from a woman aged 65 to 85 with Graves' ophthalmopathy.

The CDR3, as DNA: TGTGCCACCGCGGATGCAACTAATGAAAAACTGTTTTTT. The encoded protein is CATADATNEKLFF. J is TRBJ1-4 and V is TRBV10-3; no clear D gene. This CDR3 is built from 13 residues. V lost 10 bases and J lost 0, with 9 bases in between. Germline V gene lookup returns CDR1 ENHRY and CDR2 SYGVKD.

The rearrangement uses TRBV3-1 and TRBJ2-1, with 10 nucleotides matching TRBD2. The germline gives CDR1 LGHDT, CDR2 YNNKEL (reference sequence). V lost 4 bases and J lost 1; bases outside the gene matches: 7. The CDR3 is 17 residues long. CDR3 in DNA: TGTGCCAGCAGCCTTAGCGGGAGGAGTGGATCCTACAATGAGCAGTTCTTC. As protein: CASSLSGRSGSYNEQFF.

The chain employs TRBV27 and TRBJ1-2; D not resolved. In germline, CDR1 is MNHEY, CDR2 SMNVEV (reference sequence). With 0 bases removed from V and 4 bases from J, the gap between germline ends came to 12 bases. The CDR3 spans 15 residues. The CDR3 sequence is CASSLSAGASYGYTF. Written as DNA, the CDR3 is TGTGCCAGCAGTTTATCGGCAGGCGCCAGCTATGGCTACACCTTC.

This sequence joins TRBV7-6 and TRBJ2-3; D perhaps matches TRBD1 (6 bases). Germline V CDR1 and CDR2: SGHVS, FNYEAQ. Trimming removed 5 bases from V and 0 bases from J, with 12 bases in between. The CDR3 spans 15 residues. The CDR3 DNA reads TGTGCCAGCAGCACCCCGCAGGGGAGCACAGATACGCAGTATTTT. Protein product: CASSTPQGSTDTQYF.

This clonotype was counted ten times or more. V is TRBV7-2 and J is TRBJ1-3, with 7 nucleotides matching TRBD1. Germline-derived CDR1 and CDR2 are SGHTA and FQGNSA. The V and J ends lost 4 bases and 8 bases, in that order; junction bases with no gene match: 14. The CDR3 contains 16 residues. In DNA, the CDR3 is TGTGCCAGCAGCTCTGACTACAGGGGCTTTATAGACACCATATATTTT. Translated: CASSSDYRGFIDTIYF. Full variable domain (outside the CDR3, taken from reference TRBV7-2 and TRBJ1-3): GAGVSQSPSNKVTEKGKDVELRCDPISGHTALYWYRQSLGQGLEFLIYFQGNSAPDKSGLPSDRFSAERTGGSVSTLTIQRTQQEDSAVYLCASSSDYRGFIDTIYFGEGSWLTVV.

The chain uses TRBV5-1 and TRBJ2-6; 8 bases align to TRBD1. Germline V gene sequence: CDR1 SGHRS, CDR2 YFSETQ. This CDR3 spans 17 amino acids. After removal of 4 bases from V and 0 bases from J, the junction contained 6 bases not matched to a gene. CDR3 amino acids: CASSLGQAPSGANVLTF. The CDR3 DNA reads TGCGCCAGCAGCCTGGGACAGGCCCCCTCTGGGGCCAACGTCCTGACTTTC.

CDR3 DNA: TGCGCCAGCAGAGACAGCTCTTTTAATGAAAAACTGTTTTTT. This codes for CASRDSSFNEKLFF. The chain uses TRBV10-2 and TRBJ1-4; TRBD1 might be the D (5 bases). Trimming took off 6 bases at V and 4 bases at J, with 12 bases between the two ends. The CDR3 sequence is 14 residues long. Germline lookup yields CDR1 WSHSY and CDR2 SAAADI.